Listed below are T cell receptor beta chains from one sample, sequenced in a study of cytomegalovirus exposure and HLA in healthy donors. Only in-frame clones appear in the TCRdb table, and some are missing; sequencing was by immunoSEQ multiplex PCR. The data show 150,000 to 200,000 clones, with approximately 84% seen just once and about 9.4% held by the top ten. Sequencing used PBMCs. These receptor sequences come from a man younger than 45 in good health and CMV-seropositive. CDR3s include the opening cysteine and the closing phenylalanine or tryptophan. The order of the fields is V gene, D gene, clone size, J gene, CDR3 length, CDR3 DNA, CDR3 protein. The D gene is left open where the match is weak. Rows may omit the clone size; those that give it use once, few, many or a size class.

TRBV7-2	TRBD1	NA	TRBJ1-5	14	TGTGCCAGCAGCGGACAGGGGTGGAATCAGCCCCAGCATTTT	CASSGQGWNQPQHF
TRBV19	NA	NA	TRBJ1-6	12	TGTGCCAGTAACAGGGACGGCTCACCCCTCCACTTT	CASNRDGSPLHF
TRBV4-3	NA	NA	TRBJ2-3	15	TGCGCCAGCAGCCAAGGCCGACAGCTCACAGATACGCAGTATTTT	CASSQGRQLTDTQYF
TRBV7-8	NA	NA	TRBJ2-1	16	TGTGCCAGCATCCCGCCAGGGCTTCAAATCACCGATGAGCAGTTCTTC	CASIPPGLQITDEQFF
TRBV6-6	NA	NA	TRBJ2-7	16	TGTGCCAGCAGTTACTCGAGGCAGACCGCCCTAGACGAGCAGTACTTC	CASSYSRQTALDEQYF
TRBV19	TRBD1	many	TRBJ1-2	15	TGTGCCAGTAGTCCCCGACAGGGCTTGGTGGAAGGCTACACCTTC	CASSPRQGLVEGYTF
TRBV20-1	NA	NA	TRBJ2-1	11	TGCAGTGCTAGAGGGGACCTGGGACTGTTCTTC	CSARGDLGLFF
TRBV5-1	NA	NA	TRBJ1-2	13	TGCGCCAGCAGCTTAGGACAGTACTATGGCTACACCTTC	CASSLGQYYGYTF
TRBV15	TRBD1	NA	TRBJ1-5	15	TGTGCCACCAGCAGAGATAGAGGGGGCGATCAGCCCCAGCATTTT	CATSRDRGGDQPQHF
TRBV15	NA	NA	TRBJ2-7	13	TGTGCCACCAGCAGAGATCACAAGTACGAGCAGTACTTC	CATSRDHKYEQYF
TRBV29-1	NA	NA	TRBJ2-1	13	TGCAGCGTTGATCCGGGGGGCGAGGGTGAGCAGTTCTTC	CSVDPGGEGEQFF
TRBV5-1	NA	NA	TRBJ2-7	13	TGCGCCAGCAGCTTGGATAACAGTTACGAGCAGTACTTC	CASSLDNSYEQYF
TRBV10-3	TRBD2	NA	TRBJ2-2	16	TGTGCCATCAGCCCCGGGACTAGCGTGAACACCGGGGAGCTGTTTTTT	CAISPGTSVNTGELFF
TRBV19	TRBD1	NA	TRBJ1-6	15	TGTGCCAGTAGACAACAAGACAGGGGTGTTTCACCCCTCCACTTT	CASRQQDRGVSPLHF
TRBV6-5	NA	NA	TRBJ2-7	15	TGTGCCAGCAGTTACTCGTCAGCGCGAACCTACGAGCAGTACTTC	CASSYSSARTYEQYF
TRBV5-6	NA	once	TRBJ2-7	12	TGTGCCAGCAGGATCGCGGGCTACGAGCAGTACTTC	CASRIAGYEQYF
TRBV2	TRBD2	NA	TRBJ2-7	15	TGTGCCAGCATTCGGCCTAGCGGGACCTCCTACGAGCAGTACTTC	CASIRPSGTSYEQYF
TRBV7-8	TRBD1	NA	TRBJ1-2	15	TGTGCCAGCAGCTTAGGGGGTACAGGGGTGGATGGCTACACCTTC	CASSLGGTGVDGYTF
TRBV9	TRBD2	NA	TRBJ2-3	18	TGTGCCAGCAGCGTAGCAGGAGCGGGGGGCCGCATCACAGATACGCAGTATTTT	CASSVAGAGGRITDTQYF
TRBV11-2	NA	NA	TRBJ2-1	16	TGTGCCAGCAGCTTAACGTTCAGCGGACTCTACAATGAGCAGTTCTTC	CASSLTFSGLYNEQFF
TRBV27	NA	NA	TRBJ1-4	15	TGTGCCAGCAGTTCCGGGAAACTGGCTAATGAAAAACTGTTTTTT	CASSSGKLANEKLFF
TRBV14	TRBD1	NA	TRBJ2-7	15	TGTGCCAGCAGCCAAGCCCTTATCACAGGGGGCGAGCAGTACTTC	CASSQALITGGEQYF
TRBV5-8	NA	NA	TRBJ1-1	13	TGTGCCAGCAGCTTTTCCCAGAACACTGAAGCTTTCTTT	CASSFSQNTEAFF
TRBV19	NA	NA	TRBJ1-3	15	TGTGCCAGTAACCCGGACGGGGACTCTGGAAACACCATATATTTT	CASNPDGDSGNTIYF
TRBV5-1	TRBD2	NA	TRBJ2-3	17	TGCGCCAGCAGCTTGGGAACTAGCGGGGGGTACACAGATACGCAGTATTTT	CASSLGTSGGYTDTQYF
TRBV27	NA	NA	TRBJ2-7	15	TGTGCCAGCAGTTCGGTTGACAGGAGACAATACGAGCAGTACTTC	CASSSVDRRQYEQYF
TRBV7-3	TRBD1	NA	TRBJ2-5	20	TGTGCCAGCATACCCTCCGGGACAGGGGATGGCTACTCCCGGGCGGAGACCCAGTACTTC	CASIPSGTGDGYSRAETQYF
TRBV15	TRBD1	NA	TRBJ2-7	14	TGTGCCACCAGCATCGGACAGGGAAGGGGCGAGCAGTACTTC	CATSIGQGRGEQYF
TRBV6-1	NA	few	TRBJ1-6	15	TGTGCCAGCAGTGAATCGGGACATTACCGTTCACCCCTCCACTTT	CASSESGHYRSPLHF
TRBV7-8	TRBD1	few	TRBJ1-2	13	TGTGCCAGCAGCTCACAGGGGGCCAAGGGCTACACCTTC	CASSSQGAKGYTF
TRBV6-5	TRBD1	NA	TRBJ2-2	15	TGTGCCAGCAGCCGACAGGGGATTAACACCGGGGAGCTGTTTTTT	CASSRQGINTGELFF
TRBV5-1	TRBD1	NA	TRBJ1-1	14	TGCGCCAGCAGCGGACAGGGGGCGAACACTGAAGCTTTCTTT	CASSGQGANTEAFF
TRBV7-2	TRBD1	NA	TRBJ2-5	15	TGTGCCAGCAGCTTACGGGGACAGGTCCAAGAGACCCAGTACTTC	CASSLRGQVQETQYF
TRBV11-2	TRBD1	NA	TRBJ2-2	15	TGTGCCAGCAGCCCCCGGACAGGGGGTTATGGGGAGCTGTTTTTT	CASSPRTGGYGELFF
TRBV6-6	NA	NA	TRBJ1-1	12	TGTGCCAGCAGCTTTGGACAGCCTGAAGCTTTCTTT	CASSFGQPEAFF
TRBV5-4	TRBD1	NA	TRBJ2-7	16	TGTGCCAGCAGCTTGGGAGTCCCGGGACAGGGGTACGAGCAGTACTTC	CASSLGVPGQGYEQYF
TRBV27	TRBD1	NA	TRBJ2-3	16	TGTGCCAGCAGTTTAGCGACAGGGGGTCGCACAGATACGCAGTATTTT	CASSLATGGRTDTQYF
TRBV4-1	TRBD2	NA	TRBJ2-7	14	TGCGCCAGCAGCCAAAACGGGGGGGGCGGGGAGCAGTACTTC	CASSQNGGGGEQYF
TRBV7-8	NA	NA	TRBJ2-7	13	TGTGCCAGCAGCCTCCCGTCCGGGTACGAGCAGTACTTC	CASSLPSGYEQYF
TRBV7-6	TRBD2	NA	TRBJ2-1	16	TGTGCCAGCAGCCCGGGACTAGCGGGGGGGCAGGGTGAGCAGTTCTTC	CASSPGLAGGQGEQFF
TRBV7-9	NA	NA	TRBJ2-5	14	TGTGCCAGCAGTGCTGAAGAGGGGAGGGAGACCCAGTACTTC	CASSAEEGRETQYF
TRBV13	TRBD1	NA	TRBJ2-1	16	TGTGCCAGCAGCGAGGGGACAGGGAGCTTCTACAATGAGCAGTTCTTC	CASSEGTGSFYNEQFF
TRBV28	TRBD2	NA	TRBJ2-7	12	TGTGCCGCACGGAACACGGGAGGCGAGCAGTACTTC	CAARNTGGEQYF
TRBV7-3	NA	NA	TRBJ1-1	14	TGTGCCAGCAGCCCCTACCCGACGGGCACTGAAGCTTTCTTT	CASSPYPTGTEAFF
TRBV25-1	NA	few	TRBJ2-7	15	TGTGCCAGCACCCACCTTAGAGTACGCTCCTACGAGCAGTACTTC	CASTHLRVRSYEQYF
TRBV19	TRBD1	NA	TRBJ1-5	15	TGTGCCAGTAGTAGGGACAGGGCAAGCAATCAGCCCCAGCATTTT	CASSRDRASNQPQHF
TRBV12-5	NA	NA	TRBJ1-2	16	TGTGCTAGTGGTTTGGACGGGCGGCAGGGTCCCTATGGCTACACCTTC	CASGLDGRQGPYGYTF
TRBV5-4	NA	NA	TRBJ1-2	13	TGTGCCAGCAGCTTGAACACAAACTATGGCTACACCTTC	CASSLNTNYGYTF
TRBV5-4	NA	NA	TRBJ2-2	13	TGTGCCAGCAGCTTAGGGGCCACCGGGGAGCTGTTTTTT	CASSLGATGELFF
TRBV19	NA	NA	TRBJ1-4	15	TGTGCCAGTAGTGGCAGGAACACCCTTAATGAAAAACTGTTTTTT	CASSGRNTLNEKLFF